This T cell receptor beta chain was profiled in a study of low-dose radiotherapy and immunotherapy resistance in tumors. The sample's time point: before trial treatment. Germline-derived CDR1 and CDR2 are SGHNT and YENEEA. The V and J ends lost 2 bases and 0 bases respectively, with 11 bases between them. The CDR3 spans 15 residues. In its sample, this clonotype was seen many times. TRAV- and TRBV-specific primers were used for first-strand cDNA, which covered alpha and beta chains. TCRs underwent approximately 20 PCR cycles of amplification with a constant-region primer and V-primer adapter. TCRdb itself ran the reads through MiXCR, one entry per CDR3 protein. The data show 45,000 to 75,000 distinct CDR3 sequences, 20% to 25% seen once.

The sequencing used PBMCs, collected before treatment. This sequence originates from a male donor with prostate cancer. The chain has TRBV11-3 and TRBJ2-7, with D perhaps matching TRBD2 (5 bases). The CDR3 DNA is TGTGCCAGCAGCTTACACCCAGGAGGCTCCTACGAGCAGTACTTC. The encoded protein is CASSLHPGGSYEQYF.